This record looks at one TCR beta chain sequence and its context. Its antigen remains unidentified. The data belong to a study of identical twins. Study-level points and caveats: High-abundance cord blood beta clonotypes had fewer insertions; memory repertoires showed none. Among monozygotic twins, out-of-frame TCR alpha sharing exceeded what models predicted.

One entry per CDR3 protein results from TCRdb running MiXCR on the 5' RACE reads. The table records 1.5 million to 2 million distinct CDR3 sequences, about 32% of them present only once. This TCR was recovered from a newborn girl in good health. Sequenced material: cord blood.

The CDR3 DNA sequence: TGCAGTGCTAGGATGGAGTCTGGAAACACCATATATTTT. This encodes CSARMESGNTIYF. The rearrangement joins TRBV20-1 to TRBJ1-3; D remains ambiguous. Looked up from germline, CDR1 is DFQATT and CDR2 is SNEGSKA (reference sequence). Between the trimmed V and J ends, which lost 3 bases and 1 base, there was a span of 7 bases. CDR3 size: 13 residues.